Listed below are T cell receptor beta chains from one sample, sequenced in a study of PD-1 blockade in classical Hodgkin lymphoma. Repertoires were generated with immunoSEQ multiplex PCR, while TCRdb's copy carries only in-frame clones and drops some. The sample includes some 10,000 clones, approximately 80% of them seen just once. The sample in question was CD4+ T cells from blood, obtained before the fourth cycle of nivolumab. The receptors were sampled from a human donor with classical Hodgkin lymphoma. CDR3s include the opening cysteine and the closing phenylalanine or tryptophan. The D gene is left open where the match is weak. Size values are once, few and many counts, or a class for expanded clones, and some rows have none.

abundance: once; j_gene: TRBJ2-3; d_gene: TRBD2; v_gene: TRBV4-1; CDR3aa: CASSTSGGTDTQYF; CDR3nt: TGCGCCAGCAGCACTAGCGGGGGCACAGATACGCAGTATTTT
abundance: once; j_gene: TRBJ1-2; d_gene: -; v_gene: TRBV19; CDR3aa: CASSTRQFGALEGYTF; CDR3nt: TGTGCCAGTAGTACCCGACAGTTTGGGGCCCTAGAGGGCTACACCTTC
abundance: -; j_gene: TRBJ2-1; d_gene: -; v_gene: TRBV29-1; CDR3aa: CSVEDEQVVSYNEQFF; CDR3nt: TGCAGCGTTGAAGATGAGCAGGTCGTTTCCTACAATGAGCAGTTCTTC
abundance: -; j_gene: TRBJ1-4; d_gene: TRBD1; v_gene: TRBV5-4; CDR3aa: CASSNDYRGRREKLFF; CDR3nt: TGTGCCAGCAGCAATGATTACAGGGGGAGGAGGGAAAAACTGTTTTTT
abundance: -; j_gene: TRBJ2-7; d_gene: TRBD1; v_gene: TRBV7-6; CDR3aa: CASSPGTGLTSYEQYF; CDR3nt: TGTGCCAGCAGCCCCGGGACAGGGCTAACATCCTACGAGCAGTACTTC
abundance: -; j_gene: TRBJ1-4; d_gene: -; v_gene: TRBV7-9; CDR3aa: CATDRPGHLYEKLFF; CDR3nt: TGTGCCACCGACCGTCCGGGACATTTGTATGAAAAACTGTTTTTT
abundance: -; j_gene: TRBJ2-1; d_gene: -; v_gene: TRBV30; CDR3aa: CAWSGSLVGSNEQFF; CDR3nt: TGTGCCTGGAGTGGATCCCTAGTGGGTAGCAATGAGCAGTTCTTC
abundance: -; j_gene: TRBJ1-1; d_gene: -; v_gene: TRBV15; CDR3aa: CATSRGETDTEAFF; CDR3nt: TGTGCCACCAGCAGAGGGGAGACAGACACTGAAGCTTTCTTT
abundance: -; j_gene: TRBJ1-3; d_gene: -; v_gene: TRBV9; CDR3aa: CASSPAGEAGSGNTIYF; CDR3nt: TGTGCCAGCAGCCCCGCCGGGGAGGCCGGCTCTGGAAACACCATATATTTT
abundance: -; j_gene: TRBJ1-4; d_gene: -; v_gene: TRBV27; CDR3aa: CASSQSMVNEKLFF; CDR3nt: TGTGCCAGCAGTCAATCTATGGTTAATGAAAAACTGTTTTTT
abundance: -; j_gene: TRBJ2-6; d_gene: -; v_gene: TRBV11-1; CDR3aa: CASSLPRDSFSGANVLTF; CDR3nt: TGTGCCAGCAGCTTACCCCGGGACTCTTTCTCTGGGGCCAACGTCCTGACTTTC
abundance: once; j_gene: TRBJ2-5; d_gene: -; v_gene: TRBV9; CDR3aa: CASSPPSGGETQYF; CDR3nt: TGTGCCAGCAGCCCACCCTCCGGAGGAGAGACCCAGTACTTC
abundance: -; j_gene: TRBJ1-4; d_gene: TRBD1; v_gene: TRBV19; CDR3aa: CASNQGTGFEKLFF; CDR3nt: TGTGCCAGTAACCAGGGGACAGGGTTCGAAAAACTGTTTTTT
abundance: few; j_gene: TRBJ1-2; d_gene: TRBD1; v_gene: TRBV6-5; CDR3aa: CASSYTGGYLNYGYTF; CDR3nt: TGTGCCAGCAGTTACACAGGGGGCTATCTAAACTATGGCTACACCTTC
abundance: few; j_gene: TRBJ1-5; d_gene: TRBD1; v_gene: TRBV7-9; CDR3aa: CASSFGRGQDQPQHF; CDR3nt: TGTGCCAGCAGCTTCGGCAGGGGGCAAGACCAGCCCCAGCATTTT
abundance: -; j_gene: TRBJ1-1; d_gene: -; v_gene: TRBV2; CDR3aa: CASLGGRTEAFF; CDR3nt: TGTGCCAGCCTGGGGGGACGGACTGAAGCTTTCTTT
abundance: -; j_gene: TRBJ2-5; d_gene: -; v_gene: TRBV9; CDR3aa: CASSPRASLETQYF; CDR3nt: TGTGCCAGCAGCCCGCGGGCGAGCCTGGAGACCCAGTACTTC
abundance: -; j_gene: TRBJ2-5; d_gene: TRBD1; v_gene: TRBV7-9; CDR3aa: CASSLGGTGRETQYF; CDR3nt: TGTGCCAGCAGCTTAGGGGGGACAGGGAGGGAGACCCAGTACTTC
abundance: -; j_gene: TRBJ2-3; d_gene: -; v_gene: TRBV28; CDR3aa: CASSFSAVGGTQYF; CDR3nt: TGTGCCAGCAGTTTCTCAGCGGTCGGAGGTACGCAGTATTTT
abundance: -; j_gene: TRBJ2-1; d_gene: TRBD1; v_gene: TRBV13; CDR3aa: CASSPSRDRGRNEQFF; CDR3nt: TGTGCCAGCAGCCCGTCCCGGGACAGGGGGCGGAATGAGCAGTTCTTC
abundance: -; j_gene: TRBJ2-7; d_gene: TRBD1; v_gene: TRBV7-9; CDR3aa: CASSLGWDRGRYEQYF; CDR3nt: TGTGCCAGCAGCTTAGGGTGGGACAGGGGGCGTTACGAGCAGTACTTC
abundance: -; j_gene: TRBJ1-1; d_gene: -; v_gene: TRBV11-3; CDR3aa: CASSLVWNTEAFF; CDR3nt: TGTGCCAGCAGCTTAGTATGGAACACTGAAGCTTTCTTT
abundance: once; j_gene: TRBJ1-5; d_gene: TRBD1; v_gene: TRBV6-5; CDR3aa: CASSYSHRGNQPQHF; CDR3nt: TGTGCCAGCAGTTACTCTCACAGGGGGAATCAGCCCCAGCATTTT
abundance: -; j_gene: TRBJ2-3; d_gene: -; v_gene: TRBV6-5; CDR3aa: CASSYRRDHTDTQYF; CDR3nt: TGTGCCAGCAGTTACCGTCGGGACCACACAGATACGCAGTATTTT
abundance: -; j_gene: TRBJ2-5; d_gene: TRBD2; v_gene: TRBV4-2; CDR3aa: CASSQDLVSGRSRETQYF; CDR3nt: TGTGCCAGCAGCCAAGATCTTGTTAGCGGGAGATCGAGGGAGACCCAGTACTTC
abundance: once; j_gene: TRBJ2-7; d_gene: -; v_gene: TRBV30; CDR3aa: CAWSVEVYEQYF; CDR3nt: TGTGCCTGGAGTGTTGAGGTCTACGAGCAGTACTTC
abundance: -; j_gene: TRBJ2-3; d_gene: -; v_gene: TRBV4-3; CDR3aa: CASSQDFGVQGTDTQYF; CDR3nt: TGCGCCAGCAGCCAAGATTTCGGGGTCCAAGGCACAGATACGCAGTATTTT
abundance: -; j_gene: TRBJ1-2; d_gene: TRBD1; v_gene: TRBV30; CDR3aa: CAWRPWDRGYGYTF; CDR3nt: TGTGCCTGGAGGCCTTGGGACAGGGGTTATGGCTACACCTTC
abundance: -; j_gene: TRBJ1-2; d_gene: TRBD1; v_gene: TRBV6-5; CDR3aa: CASSPSGGRGYTF; CDR3nt: TGTGCCAGCAGCCCTTCAGGGGGCAGAGGCTACACCTTC
abundance: -; j_gene: TRBJ2-5; d_gene: -; v_gene: TRBV4-3; CDR3aa: CASSQISGGPLETQYF; CDR3nt: TGCGCCAGCAGCCAAATTTCTGGTGGTCCGTTAGAGACCCAGTACTTC
abundance: -; j_gene: TRBJ1-1; d_gene: TRBD1; v_gene: TRBV2; CDR3aa: CASKVGARTGEDTEAFF; CDR3nt: TGTGCCAGCAAGGTGGGAGCTAGGACAGGGGAGGACACTGAAGCTTTCTTT
abundance: once; j_gene: TRBJ2-2; d_gene: -; v_gene: TRBV12-5; CDR3aa: CASGSTGSNTGELFF; CDR3nt: TGTGCTAGTGGTTCAACAGGGTCGAACACCGGGGAGCTGTTTTTT
abundance: -; j_gene: TRBJ2-5; d_gene: -; v_gene: TRBV5-1; CDR3aa: CASSLGGQETQYF; CDR3nt: TGCGCCAGCAGCTTAGGTGGGCAAGAGACCCAGTACTTC
abundance: -; j_gene: TRBJ1-2; d_gene: -; v_gene: TRBV2; CDR3aa: CASSDQGRGYTF; CDR3nt: TGTGCCAGCAGTGACCAGGGCCGTGGCTACACCTTC
abundance: -; j_gene: TRBJ2-4; d_gene: TRBD1; v_gene: TRBV5-1; CDR3aa: CASSGDLSGTVGKNIQYF; CDR3nt: TGCGCCAGCAGCGGGGACCTATCCGGGACAGTGGGCAAAAACATTCAGTACTTC
abundance: -; j_gene: TRBJ1-1; d_gene: -; v_gene: TRBV5-5; CDR3aa: CASSLGHLINTEAFF; CDR3nt: TGTGCCAGCAGCTTGGGACACCTGATCAACACTGAAGCTTTCTTT
abundance: -; j_gene: TRBJ2-2; d_gene: -; v_gene: TRBV9; CDR3aa: CASSVGAGYTGELFF; CDR3nt: TGTGCCAGCAGCGTAGGGGCTGGTTACACCGGGGAGCTGTTTTTT
abundance: -; j_gene: TRBJ2-3; d_gene: -; v_gene: TRBV4-1; CDR3aa: CASSSGQGWDRDTDTQYF; CDR3nt: TGCGCCAGCAGCTCGGGGCAGGGGTGGGATCGAGACACAGATACGCAGTATTTT
abundance: once; j_gene: TRBJ1-2; d_gene: -; v_gene: TRBV30; CDR3aa: CAWSENSYGYTF; CDR3nt: TGTGCCTGGAGTGAGAACAGCTATGGCTACACCTTC
abundance: -; j_gene: TRBJ2-7; d_gene: -; v_gene: TRBV7-2; CDR3aa: CASSLDRTGTYEQYF; CDR3nt: TGTGCCAGCAGCTTAGATAGGACTGGAACCTACGAGCAGTACTTC
abundance: -; j_gene: TRBJ2-2; d_gene: TRBD1; v_gene: TRBV5-1; CDR3aa: CASKWGQGAYFGELFF; CDR3nt: TGCGCCAGCAAGTGGGGACAGGGGGCGTATTTCGGGGAGCTGTTTTTT